This entry is about one TCR beta chain. The CDR3 has 13 amino acids. The V gene's germline CDR1 is LGHDT and CDR2 YNNKEL (reference sequence). Trimming removed 4 bases from V and 10 bases from J; junction bases left unmatched: 7. The data were obtained in a study of blood T cell repertoires in COVID-19. TCRdb's table, derived via immunoSEQ multiplex PCR, lists solely in-frame clones and lacks some. The sample includes under 300,000 clones, more than 85% of them seen just once. The sample taken for sequencing was PBMCs or T cells enriched from blood (not recorded which). The TCR comes from a woman between 45 and 60 years old who had recovered from COVID-19. V and J are TRBV3-1 (or the pseudogene TRBV3-2) and TRBJ2-1; 7 nucleotides match TRBD2. This CDR3 reads CASSPYSGSEQFF. The DNA of the CDR3 is TGTGCCAGCAGCCCATATAGCGGGTCCGAGCAGTTCTTC.